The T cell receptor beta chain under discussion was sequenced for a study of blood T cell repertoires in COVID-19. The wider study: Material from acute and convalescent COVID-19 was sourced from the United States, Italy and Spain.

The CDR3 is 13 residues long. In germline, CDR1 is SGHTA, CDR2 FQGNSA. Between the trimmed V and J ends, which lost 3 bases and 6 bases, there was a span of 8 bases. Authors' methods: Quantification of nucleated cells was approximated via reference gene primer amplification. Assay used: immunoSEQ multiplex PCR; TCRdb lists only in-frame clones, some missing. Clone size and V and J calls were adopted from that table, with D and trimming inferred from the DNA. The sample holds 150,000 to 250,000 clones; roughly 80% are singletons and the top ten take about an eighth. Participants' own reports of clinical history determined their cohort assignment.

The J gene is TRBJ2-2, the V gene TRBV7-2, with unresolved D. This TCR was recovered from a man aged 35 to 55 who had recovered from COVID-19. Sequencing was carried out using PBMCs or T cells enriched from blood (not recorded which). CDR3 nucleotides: TGTGCCAGCAGCTTTTCAGAGGCCGGGGAGCTGTTTTTT. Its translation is CASSFSEAGELFF. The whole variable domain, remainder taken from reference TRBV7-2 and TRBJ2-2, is GAGVSQSPSNKVTEKGKDVELRCDPISGHTALYWYRQSLGQGLEFLIYFQGNSAPDKSGLPSDRFSAERTGGSVSTLTIQRTQQEDSAVYLCASSFSEAGELFFGEGSRLTVL.